One sample yielded the 17 T cell receptor beta chains listed below, sequenced in a study of blood T cell repertoires in COVID-19 (dated by TCRdb to about 2020). The library was prepared using the immunoSEQ multiplex PCR assay. This is the immuneACCESS table as TCRdb keeps it, with only in-frame sequences that have V and J called. A part of the clones is gone; compared with another copy, unresolved V genes explain less than half, and the rest is unexplained. The table for this sample lists tens of thousands of clones; over 70% of them were counted only once. The leading ten clones occupy approximately 12% of the sample. Material: peripheral blood. The receptor source for this set is a man at least 80 years old with acute or convalescent COVID-19.

The chain links TRBV7-8 to TRBJ1-3, with TRBD1 matching over 12 bases. V dropped 7 bases and J dropped 3; count of bases not matched to a gene: 13. CDR1 and CDR2 (germline): SGHVS, FQNEAQ. This CDR3 is built from 18 residues. The CDR3 DNA reads as TGTGCCAGCACCTCGAGGACCGGGACAGGGGGCTTTGGAAACACCATATATTTT. Encoded protein: CASTSRTGTGGFGNTIYF.

The V call is TRBV12-3 or TRBV12-4, the J call TRBJ1-2, with D tentatively TRBD1 (6 bases). Deletions cut 4 bases from V and 7 bases from J, with 10 bases between. The CDR3 contains 12 residues. The CDR3 nucleotides are TGTGCCAGCAGTTCCAGGGGTGGTGGCTACACCTTC. Translated, it gives CASSSRGGGYTF.

This clone has just a few counts. J is TRBJ1-6 and V is TRBV2, with 8 positions matching TRBD1. CDR1 is SNHLY, CDR2 FYNNEI, per germline. V dropped 1 base and J dropped 8; count of bases not matched to a gene: 1. The CDR3 consists of 14 residues. DNA for the CDR3: TGTGCCAGCAGTGAAGAGACAGGGGATTCACCCCTCCACTTT. It specifies CASSEETGDSPLHF.

The chain couples TRBV5-1 to TRBJ2-3, with 9 bases that match TRBD1. This CDR3 is 15 amino acids long. V gave up 4 bases and J gave up 1 base; unmatched junction bases: 4. Germline-derived CDR1 and CDR2 are SGHRS and YFSETQ. DNA of the CDR3: TGCGCCAGCAGCGACCGGGACAGGGGCACAGATACGCAGTATTTT. Its protein is CASSDRDRGTDTQYF. Looking up the rest from reference TRBV5-1 and TRBJ2-3 gives the full variable domain: KAGVTQTPRYLIKTRGQQVTLSCSPISGHRSVSWYQQTPGQGLQFLFEYFSETQRNKGNFPGRFSGRQFSNSRSEMNVSTLELGDSALYLCASSDRDRGTDTQYFGPGTRLTVL.

This sequence joins TRBV7-2 and TRBJ1-5, with 11 bases identical to TRBD1. The junction had 7 bases not matched to a gene; V was cut back by 5 bases and J by 7 bases. Germline V gene sequence: CDR1 SGHTA, CDR2 FQGNSA. CDR3 length equals 15 residues. The CDR3 here is CASSPGQGAWQPQHF. The CDR3, as DNA: TGTGCCAGCAGCCCAGGACAGGGGGCTTGGCAGCCCCAGCATTTT.

This chain links TRBV2 with TRBJ2-3; 8 bases line up with TRBD2. V gave up 4 bases and J gave up 2 bases; unmatched junction bases: 5. CDR1 is SNHLY, CDR2 FYNNEI, per germline. This CDR3 is 15 amino acids long. CDR3 sequence reads: CASSGGLDFTDTQYF. The DNA of the CDR3 is TGTGCCAGCAGTGGGGGACTAGACTTCACAGATACGCAGTATTTT.

The chain carries TRBV3-1 (or the pseudogene TRBV3-2) and TRBJ1-1, with D possibly TRBD1 on 6 matching bases. Trimming pared 4 bases from V and 4 bases from J, leaving 13 bases between. The CDR3 has 14 residues. Germline loops: CDR1 LGHDT, CDR2 YNNKEL (reference sequence). CDR3 bases: TGTGCCAGCAGCCCACGGGGGGCAGCCACTGAAGCTTTCTTT. Translated: CASSPRGAATEAFF.

This clone was counted between two and nine times. The chain recombines TRBV27 with TRBJ1-1; 8 nucleotides line up with TRBD1. With 5 bases clipped from V and 6 bases from J, the junction kept 5 bases outside the gene matches. The CDR3 has 13 residues. Germline values: CDR1 MNHEY, CDR2 SMNVEV (reference sequence). CDR3 sequence reads: CASSPQGAAEAFF. CDR3 DNA: TGTGCCAGCAGTCCCCAGGGGGCCGCTGAAGCTTTCTTT.

V usage is TRBV18 and J usage is TRBJ1-1, with 7 bases matching TRBD1. The ends lost 3 bases at V and 4 bases at J; junction bases unmatched: 11. The CDR3 is made up of 16 amino acids. Germline loops: CDR1 KGHSH, CDR2 LQKENI. CDR3 bases: TGTGCCAGCTCACCTGAGACAGGGATCGACGGCACTGAAGCTTTCTTT. Protein: CASSPETGIDGTEAFF.

The V and J genes are TRBV18 and TRBJ1-2, with TRBD1 matching 8 bases. Germline CDR1 is KGHSH and CDR2 is LQKENI. The CDR3 runs to 15 residues. V trimming: 3 bases; J trimming: 5 bases; junction bases outside the gene matches: 8. Here the CDR3 reads CASSPGPGGWYGYTF. In nucleotides, the CDR3 is TGTGCCAGCTCACCCGGACCAGGGGGCTGGTATGGCTACACCTTC.

The chain couples TRBV19 to TRBJ1-1, with a tentative D call TRBD1 (5 bases). V was trimmed by 8 bases and J by 3 bases, leaving 16 bases between them. The CDR3 is 14 amino acids. Germline assignment: CDR1 LNHDA and CDR2 SQIVND (reference sequence). The chain's CDR3 is CASGDYTDYTEAFF. CDR3 nucleotides: TGTGCCAGTGGGGACTACACAGATTACACTGAAGCTTTCTTT.

The rearrangement uses TRBV7-3 and TRBJ2-7; no clear D. V was trimmed by 5 bases and J by 8 bases, leaving 25 bases between them. CDR3 length equals 16 residues. Germline assignment: CDR1 SGHTA and CDR2 FQGTGA. CDR3 amino acids: CASSVLTDSLKHKQYF. Written as DNA, the CDR3 is TGTGCCAGCAGCGTTTTGACCGACTCCCTTAAACATAAGCAGTACTTC.

This chain connects TRBV27 to TRBJ1-5, with D possibly matching TRBD1 (6 bases). The V end was cut by 6 bases, the J end by 1 base, with 19 bases between. Germline values: CDR1 MNHEY, CDR2 SMNVEV (reference sequence). The CDR3 loop spans 17 amino acids. The CDR3 loop is CASRQSGGTRSNQPQHF. For the CDR3, the DNA is TGTGCCAGCAGACAATCCGGGGGGACAAGGAGCAATCAGCCCCAGCATTTT.

This clone was recorded a few times. V usage is TRBV25-1 and J usage is TRBJ2-2, with D perhaps TRBD2 (6 bases). Trimming shortened V by 5 bases and J by 3 bases, and 10 bases separated the two germline ends. The V gene's germline CDR1 is MGHDK and CDR2 SYGVNS. CDR3 length: 14 residues. As DNA, the CDR3 is TGTGCCAGCAGTCACCGGGACTACACCGGGGAGCTGTTTTTT. Amino acids: CASSHRDYTGELFF.

The V gene is TRBV10-1, the J gene TRBJ1-1, with D possibly being TRBD1 (5 bases). This CDR3 comprises 16 residues. The V gene's germline CDR1 is WNHNN and CDR2 SYGVQD (reference sequence). Trimming removed 4 bases at V and 1 base at J, with 16 bases between. CDR3 sequence (DNA): TGCGCCAGCAGTGTAACCCCAGGGACTGGGAACACTGAAGCTTTCTTT. Amino acid sequence: CASSVTPGTGNTEAFF.

Only one count was recorded for this clone. The chain has TRBV29-1 and TRBJ2-2; 7 positions match TRBD2. Germline lookup yields CDR1 SQVTM and CDR2 ANQGSEA. Losses at the gene ends were 1 base for V and 7 bases for J; bases not matched to a gene: 6. This CDR3 region has 14 residues. This CDR3 is CSVEVPSGDGELFF. CDR3 DNA sequence: TGCAGCGTTGAAGTACCTAGCGGCGACGGGGAGCTGTTTTTT.

This chain joins TRBV6-5 and TRBJ2-2; TRBD1 is a possible D gene (5 bases). CDR1 is MNHEY, CDR2 SVGAGI, per germline. V lost 2 bases to trimming and J lost 0 bases, with 10 bases between them. This CDR3 is built from 16 residues. The DNA for the CDR3 is TGTGCCAGCAGTTACAAGGGGCCCACGAACACCGGGGAGCTGTTTTTT. Its protein is CASSYKGPTNTGELFF.